This T cell receptor beta chain comes out of a study of T cell repertoires in cytomegalovirus infection. In TCRdb, the reads were re-called with MiXCR into one record per CDR3 protein. The table has some 500,000 distinct CDR3 sequences, roughly a third seen once. This clonotype showed up just a few times. What it binds is not known. General observations from the study: HLA-C-restricted TCR beta clonotypes specific for CMV led the ex vivo response.

The sequenced sample was cultured PBMCs, obtained from culture after CMV antigen stimulation. The receptor was derived from a human donor in good health (CMV status not recorded). Some clones in this sample may be carry-over from other donors' samples.

DNA for the CDR3: TGTGCCAGCAGTGACAGGGTAAAGAGGGGTCAGCCCCAGCATTTT. Its protein is CASSDRVKRGQPQHF. J is TRBJ1-5 and V is TRBV27, with 7 bases that match TRBD1. The CDR3 covers 15 residues. Germline V lookup: CDR1 MNHEY, CDR2 SMNVEV (reference sequence). J gave up 6 bases and V 5 bases, and 10 bases lay outside the gene matches.